This T cell receptor (beta chain) appears in the sequencing data of a study of vaccination and CD4 T cells after COVID-19. This clonotype was observed a handful of times. The antigen is unknown. Scientists ran DNA taken from cultured CD4+ T cells through the Oncomine TCR Beta short-read assay for sequencing. Each CDR3 protein gets one entry after TCRdb re-called the PCR reads with MiXCR. The repertoire has more than 15,000 distinct CDR3 sequences, over 45% of them found once; the top ten carry just over 20%. Specified time point: late sampling 161 to 241 days after vaccination in a few convalescent patients. The treatment was: approximately 9-day PBMC culture with coronavirus spike peptide pools or control peptides (ViraFEST assay). This CDR3 is 15 amino acids long. Germline loops: CDR1 DFQATT, CDR2 SNEGSKA (reference sequence). Trimming removed 5 bases from V and 1 base from J, with 15 bases in between.

Here the sequenced sample was CD4+ T cells from blood, cultured in vitro, taken about 7 months after SARS-CoV-2 vaccination. V and J are TRBV20-1 and TRBJ1-5; possible D gene TRBD1, 6 bases. The source is a human donor who had recovered from COVID-19. This CDR3 is CSALGAGGSNQPQHF. As DNA, the CDR3 is TGCAGTGCTCTGGGGGCGGGCGGGAGCAATCAGCCCCAGCATTTT.